This T cell receptor (beta chain) is from a study of response to subunit inactivated influenza vaccine. Study-level findings and limits: T cells newly recruited by each seasonal influenza vaccination are few, the authors suggested.

TCRdb processed the RT-PCR reads anew with MiXCR; each CDR3 protein has one entry. The sample has roughly 500,000 distinct CDR3 sequences, more than 15% seen once. Of note for this clonotype: Its antigen is as yet unknown.

This specimen consisted of CD4+ T cells sorted from PBMCs, obtained roughly 24 months after vaccination. The clonotype was recovered from a man in his fifties or sixties who received an inactivated influenza vaccine.

The CDR3 here is CSAPRGVNQPQHF. CDR3 in DNA: TGCAGTGCCCCCAGGGGCGTCAATCAGCCCCAGCATTTT. The chain links TRBV20-1 to TRBJ1-5, with D possibly being TRBD1 (6 bases). V lost 6 bases, J lost 3 bases, and 12 bases lay in between. The CDR3 length is 13 residues. Germline assignment: CDR1 DFQATT and CDR2 SNEGSKA (reference sequence).